Shown below are 4 T cell receptor beta chains from a single sample sequenced in a study of Ad26.COV2.S vaccination and SARS-CoV-2 variants. Treatment here: roughly 18 received Ad26.COV2.S at low or high dose, single or two shots; roughly five received placebo; per-sample allocation not given. Each sample was drawn 63 days after the first injection (of vaccine or placebo). Profiled with immunoSEQ multiplex PCR; TCRdb holds only in-frame clones, not every one. The data show over 450,000 clones, roughly nine tenths seen once. The specimen was peripheral blood, collected in a trial of Ad26.COV2.S vaccine versus placebo. The source is a person aged 18 to 65 who received the Ad26.COV2.S COVID-19 vaccine or a placebo.

The count of this clone is one. V is TRBV5-5 and J is TRBJ2-6, with D possibly matching TRBD2 (6 bases). The germline gives CDR1 SGHKS, CDR2 YYEKEE (reference sequence). The CDR3 is 18 residues long. V was pared by 1 base and J by 1 base, with 15 bases between. CDR3 residues: CASSLNPARGSGANVLTF. CDR3 DNA: TGTGCCAGCAGCTTGAACCCAGCCCGGGGGTCTGGGGCCAACGTCCTGACTTTC.

The chain combines TRBV15 with TRBJ2-1; no definite D call. V dropped 1 base and J dropped 6 bases, with 4 bases sitting between them. This CDR3 has 12 residues. The germline V gene has CDR1 LNHNV and CDR2 YYDKDF (reference sequence). The CDR3 region is CATSRVSNEQFF. The CDR3 nucleotides read TGTGCCACCAGCAGAGTAAGCAATGAGCAGTTCTTC. Combining the CDR3 with reference TRBV15 and TRBJ2-1 gives the whole variable domain DAMVIQNPRYQVTQFGKPVTLSCSQTLNHNVMYWYQQKSSQAPKLLFHYYDKDFNNEADTPDNFQSRRPNTSFCFLDIRSPGLGDTAMYLCATSRVSNEQFFGPGTRLTVL.

This chain uses TRBV9 with TRBJ1-1, with D maybe TRBD1 (5 bases). The germline V gene has CDR1 SGDLS and CDR2 YYNGEE. Trimming left V 0 bases short and J 4 bases short, with 10 bases between. This CDR3 comprises 14 residues. CDR3 nucleotide sequence: TGTGCCAGCAGCGTAGGGAAGGGGCCCACTGAAGCTTTCTTT. Residues: CASSVGKGPTEAFF. The whole variable domain, remainder taken from reference TRBV9 and TRBJ1-1, is DSGVTQTPKHLITATGQRVTLRCSPRSGDLSVYWYQQSLDQGLQFLIQYYNGEERAKGNILERFSAQQFPDLHSELNLSSLELGDSALYFCASSVGKGPTEAFFGQGTRLTVV.

The CDR3 protein is CASSRDLTEAFF. The CDR3 coding sequence is TGTGCCAGCTCACGGGATCTCACTGAAGCTTTCTTT. The V call is TRBV18, the J call TRBJ1-1; D remains ambiguous. CDR1 is KGHSH and CDR2 is LQKENI in the germline V gene. The V gene lost 4 bases and the J gene lost 4 bases, with 7 bases spanning the gap. This CDR3 region has 12 residues.